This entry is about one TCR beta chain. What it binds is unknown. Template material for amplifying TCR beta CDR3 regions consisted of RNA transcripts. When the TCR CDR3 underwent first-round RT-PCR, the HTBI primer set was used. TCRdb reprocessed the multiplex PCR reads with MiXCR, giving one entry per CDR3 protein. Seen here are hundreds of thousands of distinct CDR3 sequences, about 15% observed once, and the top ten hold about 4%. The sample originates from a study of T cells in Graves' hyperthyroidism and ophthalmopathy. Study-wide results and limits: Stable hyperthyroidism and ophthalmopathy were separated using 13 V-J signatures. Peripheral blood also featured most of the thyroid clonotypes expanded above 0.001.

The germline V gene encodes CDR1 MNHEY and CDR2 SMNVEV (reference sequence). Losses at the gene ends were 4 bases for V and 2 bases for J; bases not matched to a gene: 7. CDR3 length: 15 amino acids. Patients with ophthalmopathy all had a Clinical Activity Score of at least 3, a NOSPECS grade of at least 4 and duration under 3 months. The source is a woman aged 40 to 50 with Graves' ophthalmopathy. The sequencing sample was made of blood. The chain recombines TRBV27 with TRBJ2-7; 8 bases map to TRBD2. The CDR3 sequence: CASSSRAGATYEQYF. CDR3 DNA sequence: TGTGCCAGCAGTTCCCGAGCGGGAGCGACCTACGAGCAGTACTTC.